This T cell receptor (beta chain) is from a study of Graves' ophthalmopathy and Graves' hyperthyroidism. RNA served as the template for amplifying TCR beta CDR3 regions. HTBI primers primed a first-round RT-PCR, and a second-round multiplex PCR followed. TCRdb independently ran MiXCR on the multiplex PCR reads; one entry per CDR3 protein. The sample has over a million distinct CDR3 sequences; approximately 35% are singletons. The V and J ends lost 3 bases and 8 bases respectively, with 16 bases between them. Germline CDR1 MDHEN, CDR2 SYDVKM. This CDR3 spans 15 amino acids. Sequenced material: peripheral blood or thyroid tissue (not recorded which). The chain has TRBV28 and TRBJ1-4; D might be TRBD1 (5 bases). The source is an adult man with Graves' hyperthyroidism. The CDR3, as DNA: TGTGCCAGCAGTTTTGAGTTGACAGCCTCAGAAAAACTGTTTTTT. Amino acid sequence: CASSFELTASEKLFF.